The clone carrying this T cell receptor (beta chain) appeared a single time. Trimming cost V 2 bases and J 7 bases, with 11 bases left between them. From germline, CDR1 is SGHDT and CDR2 YYEEEE. The CDR3 is 13 residues long. The authors extracted at least 6 micrograms of total RNA per sample. The data derive from a study of blood T cells in healthy people across ages. Study information: There was about one barcoded beta molecule captured by template switching per two T cells.

For the second PCR, which ran for about 7 to 12 cycles, a sample-barcoded 5' primer and a J-beta primer mix were used. Each cDNA was tagged by a template-switch adaptor containing 12 random nucleotides. Each CDR3 protein is one row after TCRdb ran MiXCR on the 5' RACE reads. The data hold around 1,700,000 distinct CDR3 sequences, with 28% observed a single time. The chain recombines TRBV5-6 with TRBJ2-3; a possible D gene is TRBD2 (6 bases). The sequence was collected from a woman in her 30s in good health. The sequenced sample consisted of blood. CDR3 in amino acids: CASSFGGWNTQYF. DNA for the CDR3: TGTGCCAGCAGCTTCGGGGGTTGGAATACGCAGTATTTT.